This T cell receptor (beta chain) originates from a study of technical replicates of blood from a handful of donors. V trimming: 5 bases; J trimming: 7 bases; junction bases outside the gene matches: 16. CDR3 length: 17 residues. The V gene's germline CDR1 is MNHEY and CDR2 SMNVEV (reference sequence). Libraries were prepared by immunoSEQ multiplex PCR; TCRdb keeps only in-frame clonotypes and omits some of them. The repertoire holds tens of thousands of clones, approximately 90% seen once, with about 3.6% in the top ten. The receptor was isolated from a human donor in good health. Some clones in this sample may be carry-over from other donors' samples. The rearrangement uses TRBV27 and TRBJ1-5; 8 bases match TRBD1. Sequencing was performed on PBMCs. CDR3 bases: TGTGCCAGCAGTCCAAACCCGGACAGGGAGTGGAGGCAGCCCCAGCATTTT. It is translated as CASSPNPDREWRQPQHF.